The entry below gives a single T cell receptor beta chain sequence along with its context. This entry comes from a study of blood T cell repertoires in COVID-19. Turning to the study itself: Acute-phase and convalescent COVID-19 samples originated in the United States, Italy and Spain.

Per the original methods: Amplification with reference gene primers provided the estimates of nucleated cell counts. Assay used: immunoSEQ multiplex PCR; TCRdb lists only in-frame clones, some missing. That table is the source of V, J and clone size, and D and trimming were worked out from the DNA. Of about 280,000 clones detected, approximately 83% appear once; the ten largest clones hold approximately 2%. Germline V gene data show CDR1 as SNHLY and CDR2 as FYNNEI. Unmatched junction bases numbered 13, after V lost 4 bases and J lost 6 bases. This CDR3 spans 16 amino acids. The V and J genes are TRBV2 and TRBJ1-1, with TRBD1 matching 8 bases. The sequencing input was peripheral blood. The TCR was taken from a woman in her 30s who had recovered from COVID-19. CDR3 sequence (DNA): TGTGCCAGCAGTGGAGATTGGACAGGGCGACAGCCTGAAGCTTTCTTT. Protein sequence: CASSGDWTGRQPEAFF.